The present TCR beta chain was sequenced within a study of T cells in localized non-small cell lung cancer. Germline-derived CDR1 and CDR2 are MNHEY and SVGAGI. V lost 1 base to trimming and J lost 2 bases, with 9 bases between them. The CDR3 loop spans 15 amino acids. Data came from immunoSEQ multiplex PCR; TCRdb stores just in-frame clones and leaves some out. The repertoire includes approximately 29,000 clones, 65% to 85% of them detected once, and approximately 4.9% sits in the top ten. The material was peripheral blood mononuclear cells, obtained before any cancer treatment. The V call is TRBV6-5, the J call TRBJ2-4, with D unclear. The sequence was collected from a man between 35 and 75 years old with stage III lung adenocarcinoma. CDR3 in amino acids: CASSYLVGTKNIQYF. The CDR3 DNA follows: TGTGCCAGCAGTTACTTAGTGGGAACCAAAAACATTCAGTACTTC.